This TCR beta chain was recorded in a study of T cells in Graves' hyperthyroidism and ophthalmopathy. Authors of the study amplified TCR beta CDR3 regions from RNA transcripts. Initially, a first-round RT-PCR of the TCR CDR3 employed the HTBI primer set. One entry per CDR3 protein results from TCRdb running MiXCR on the multiplex PCR reads. This table has 200,000 to 250,000 distinct CDR3 sequences, about 24% appearing once. Overall study findings and caveats: The model foresaw ophthalmopathy a median around 6.4 months prior to onset.

The V and J ends lost 3 bases and 3 bases, in that order; junction bases with no gene match: 4. Germline V CDR1 and CDR2: MDHEN, SYDVKM. The CDR3 contains 15 residues. About this clonotype itself: The antigen remains undetermined.

Diagnosing involved the use of clinical symptoms, serum thyroxine and TRAb, thyroid ultrasound and orbital computed tomography. The source of the PBMCs was roughly 10 ml of fresh peripheral blood. This clonotype was sampled from a woman aged 40 to 50 with Graves' ophthalmopathy. The chain uses TRBV28 and TRBJ1-2, with 10 nucleotides matching TRBD1. Sequencing input: blood. For the CDR3, the DNA is TGTGCCAGCAGTTTTACGACAGGGGGCTACTATGGCTACACCTTC. Amino acid sequence: CASSFTTGGYYGYTF.